This T cell receptor beta chain was found in a study of blood T cell repertoires in COVID-19. Study-level background: Collection of acute and convalescent COVID-19 samples took place in the United States, Italy and Spain. T cells, B-cell-depleted T cells, or PBMCs provided the cDNA or gDNA that served as material.

Per the original methods: The authors estimated nucleated cell counts from reference gene primer amplification. Method: immunoSEQ multiplex PCR; TCRdb's copy keeps in-frame clones and lacks some. V, J and clone size derive from that table, while D and trimming were established from the DNA sequence. Of tens of thousands of clones detected, about four fifths appear once; the ten largest clones hold less than 45%. This CDR3 comprises 16 residues. CDR1 is SEHNR and CDR2 is FQNEAQ in the germline V gene (reference sequence). V gave up 2 bases and J gave up 2 bases, with 14 bases separating them. This receptor was taken from a woman older than 75 with active or convalescent COVID-19. The V call is TRBV7-9, the J call TRBJ2-3; a possible D gene is TRBD2 (5 bases). Specimen: peripheral blood. The CDR3 spells CASSLRTATLTDTQYF. The DNA for the CDR3 is TGTGCCAGCAGCTTACGGACTGCGACCCTCACAGATACGCAGTATTTT.